The entry below gives a single T cell receptor beta chain sequence along with its context. Per the germline V gene, CDR1 is SGHTA and CDR2 is FQGNSA. This CDR3 is built from 14 residues. The V end lost 5 bases, the J end lost 0 bases, and 9 bases lay between the germline ends. This specimen belongs to a study of blood T cell repertoires in COVID-19. For the study at large: Italy, Spain and the United States were the sources of the convalescent and acute COVID-19 samples. T cells, B-cell-depleted T cells, or PBMCs supplied cDNA or gDNA.

Original handling: Using reference gene primer amplification, nucleated cell counts were estimated. Only in-frame clones appear in the TCRdb table, and some are missing; sequencing was by immunoSEQ multiplex PCR. The DNA was the basis for D and trimming; V, J and clone size are from that table. This table holds around 260,000 clones, around 87% found once. V usage is TRBV7-2 and J usage is TRBJ2-3; a weak D match, TRBD1 (6 bases). The material sequenced was peripheral blood. The sequence derives from a woman in her forties or fifties with acute or convalescent COVID-19. The CDR3 loop is CASSQGLSTDTQYF. The CDR3 coding sequence is TGTGCCAGCAGCCAGGGGCTTAGCACAGATACGCAGTATTTT.